This record concerns one T cell receptor (beta chain) sequence. Using immunoSEQ multiplex PCR, the repertoire was profiled, and TCRdb retains in-frame clones only, with some absent. Among about 240,000 clones listed, 75% to 85% were seen once. Germline CDR1 SGHRS, CDR2 YFSETQ. The V gene end was trimmed by 8 bases and the J gene end by 6 bases; junction bases not matched to a gene: 18. The CDR3 extends over 16 amino acids. This specimen comes from a study of blood T cell repertoires in COVID-19. The genes are TRBV5-1 and TRBJ1-1; 8 bases fit TRBD1. The source of this sequence is a woman aged 80 or over with COVID-19, enrolled during active disease. Sequencing was done on a sample of peripheral blood. CDR3 sequence: CARGLSGGAWFPEAFF. CDR3 nucleotides: TGCGCCAGAGGCTTATCAGGGGGCGCCTGGTTCCCTGAAGCTTTCTTT.